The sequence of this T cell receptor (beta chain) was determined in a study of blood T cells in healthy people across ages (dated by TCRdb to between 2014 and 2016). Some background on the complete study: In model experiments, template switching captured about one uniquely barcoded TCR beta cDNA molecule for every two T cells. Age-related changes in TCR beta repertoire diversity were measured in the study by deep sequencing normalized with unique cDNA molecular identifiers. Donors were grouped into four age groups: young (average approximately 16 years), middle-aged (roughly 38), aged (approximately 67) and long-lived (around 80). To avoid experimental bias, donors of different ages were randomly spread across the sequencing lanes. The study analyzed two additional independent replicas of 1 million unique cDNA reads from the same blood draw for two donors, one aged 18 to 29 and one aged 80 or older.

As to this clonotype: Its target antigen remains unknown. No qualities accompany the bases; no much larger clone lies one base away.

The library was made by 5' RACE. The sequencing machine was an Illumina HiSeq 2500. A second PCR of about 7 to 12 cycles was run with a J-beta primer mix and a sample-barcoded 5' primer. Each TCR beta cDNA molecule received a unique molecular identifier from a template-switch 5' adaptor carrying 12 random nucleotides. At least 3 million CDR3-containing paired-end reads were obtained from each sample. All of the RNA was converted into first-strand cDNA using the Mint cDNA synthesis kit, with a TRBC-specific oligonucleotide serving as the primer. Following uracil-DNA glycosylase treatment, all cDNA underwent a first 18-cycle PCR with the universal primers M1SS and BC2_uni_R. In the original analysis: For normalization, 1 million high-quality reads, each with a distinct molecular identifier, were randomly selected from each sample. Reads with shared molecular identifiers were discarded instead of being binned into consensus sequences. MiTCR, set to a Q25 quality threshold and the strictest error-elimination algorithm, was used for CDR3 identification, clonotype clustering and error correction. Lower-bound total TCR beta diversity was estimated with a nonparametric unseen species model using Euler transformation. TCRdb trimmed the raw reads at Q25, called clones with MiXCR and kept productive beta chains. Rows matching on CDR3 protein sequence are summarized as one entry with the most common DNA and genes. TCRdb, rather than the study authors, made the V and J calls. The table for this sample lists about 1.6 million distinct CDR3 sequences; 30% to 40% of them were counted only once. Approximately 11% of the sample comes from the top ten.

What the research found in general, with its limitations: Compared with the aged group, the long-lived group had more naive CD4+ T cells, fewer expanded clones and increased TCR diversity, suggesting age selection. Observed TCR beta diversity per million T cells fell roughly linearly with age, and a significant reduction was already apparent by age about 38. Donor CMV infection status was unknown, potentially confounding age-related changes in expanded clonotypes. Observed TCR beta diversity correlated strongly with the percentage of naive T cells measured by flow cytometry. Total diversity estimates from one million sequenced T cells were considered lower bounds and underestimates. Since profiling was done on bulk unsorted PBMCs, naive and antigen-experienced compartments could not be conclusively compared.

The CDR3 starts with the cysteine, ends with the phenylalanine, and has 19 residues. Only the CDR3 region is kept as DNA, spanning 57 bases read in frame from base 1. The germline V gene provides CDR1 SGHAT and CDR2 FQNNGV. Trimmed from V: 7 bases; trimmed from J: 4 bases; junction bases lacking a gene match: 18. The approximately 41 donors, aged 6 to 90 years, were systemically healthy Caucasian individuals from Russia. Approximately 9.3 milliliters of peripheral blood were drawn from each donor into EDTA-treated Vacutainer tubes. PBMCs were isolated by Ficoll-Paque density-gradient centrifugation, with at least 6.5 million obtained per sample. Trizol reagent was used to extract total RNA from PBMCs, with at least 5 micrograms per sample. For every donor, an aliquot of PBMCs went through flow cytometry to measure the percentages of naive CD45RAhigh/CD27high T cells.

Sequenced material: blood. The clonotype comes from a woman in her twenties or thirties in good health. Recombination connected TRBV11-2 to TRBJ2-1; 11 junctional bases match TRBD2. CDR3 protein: CASTDDGGDSGRVYNEQFF. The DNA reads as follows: TGTGCCAGCACCGACGATGGCGGGGATAGCGGGAGGGTATACAATGAGCAGTTCTTC.